This is a list of T cell receptor beta chains from one sample in a study of blood T cell repertoires in COVID-19. Clones were read by immunoSEQ multiplex PCR, and TCRdb kept only the in-frame ones, dropping some. The table lists just over 650,000 clones, about 90% of them singletons. Sequencing was carried out using peripheral blood. These receptors all stem from a woman under 30 with acute or convalescent COVID-19. Each CDR3 is given with its conserved first and last residue. Each record gives: clone size, J gene, V gene, D gene, CDR3 protein, CDR3 DNA. D genes are given only for firm matches. Clone size is stated in some rows and not others, as once, few, many or a class when expanded.

once,TRBJ2-5,TRBV9,NA,CASSEGLSGPETQYF,TGTGCCAGCAGCGAGGGACTCTCCGGTCCAGAGACCCAGTACTTC
NA,TRBJ1-1,TRBV6-5,NA,CASSKSMNTEAFF,TGTGCCAGCAGTAAGTCTATGAACACTGAAGCTTTCTTT
NA,TRBJ1-2,TRBV25-1,TRBD1,CASSPPGTEVRGYTF,TGTGCCAGCAGTCCACCCGGGACAGAGGTTCGGGGCTACACCTTC
NA,TRBJ1-1,TRBV6-5,NA,CASTATGLLTEAFF,TGTGCCAGCACCGCAACCGGACTTCTCACTGAAGCTTTCTTT
NA,TRBJ2-1,TRBV24-1,TRBD1,CVTSGDRGSNEQFF,TGTGTCACCAGTGGTGACAGGGGATCAAATGAGCAGTTCTTC
NA,TRBJ1-1,TRBV28,TRBD1,CASTRTGATEAFF,TGTGCCAGCACCCGAACAGGGGCCACTGAAGCTTTCTTT
NA,TRBJ2-3,TRBV11-1,TRBD2,CASTFIAGSDTQYF,TGTGCCAGCACCTTTATAGCGGGGTCAGATACGCAGTATTTT
few,TRBJ2-2,TRBV9,TRBD2,CASSVDGLAGVTGELFF,TGTGCCAGCAGCGTTGATGGACTAGCGGGGGTTACCGGGGAGCTGTTTTTT
NA,TRBJ1-1,TRBV2,NA,CASRSGTYTEAFF,TGTGCCAGCAGGTCCGGGACATACACTGAAGCTTTCTTT
NA,TRBJ1-1,TRBV24-1,NA,CATSDSGMKNTEAFF,TGTGCCACCAGTGACTCCGGGATGAAGAACACTGAAGCTTTCTTT
NA,TRBJ1-2,TRBV29-1,NA,CSAYLGGAGNYGYTF,TGCAGCGCTTACCTCGGGGGAGCCGGGAACTATGGCTACACCTTC
NA,TRBJ2-7,TRBV5-1,TRBD1,CASSLTGTGGRGFGLDEQYF,TGCGCCAGCAGCTTGACCGGGACAGGGGGGAGAGGGTTCGGTCTGGACGAGCAGTACTTC
NA,TRBJ1-4,TRBV5-4,NA,CASSFAVSEKLFF,TGTGCCAGCAGCTTCGCGGTCAGTGAAAAACTGTTTTTT
once,TRBJ1-1,TRBV27,TRBD1,CASSWTGENTEAFF,TGTGCCAGCAGCTGGACAGGGGAGAACACTGAAGCTTTCTTT
NA,TRBJ2-1,TRBV24-1,TRBD1,CATSRGWDRGYNEQFF,TGTGCCACCAGCCGGGGGTGGGACAGGGGATACAATGAGCAGTTCTTC
once,TRBJ2-3,TRBV11-2,NA,CASSLDPSGTDTQYF,TGTGCCAGCAGCTTAGATCCTAGCGGCACAGATACGCAGTATTTT
NA,TRBJ1-1,TRBV19,NA,CASSMTGNTEAFF,TGTGCCAGTAGTATGACAGGGAACACTGAAGCTTTCTTT
NA,TRBJ1-5,TRBV2,NA,CASSERGSVQPQHF,TGTGCCAGCAGTGAAAGGGGTTCGGTTCAGCCCCAGCATTTT
NA,TRBJ1-2,TRBV12-5,NA,CASGTNRDPTNYGYTF,TGTGCTAGTGGCACCAACAGGGACCCCACTAACTATGGCTACACCTTC
NA,TRBJ2-5,TRBV30,NA,CAWSPPPGAQYF,TGTGCCTGGAGTCCGCCGCCAGGGGCCCAGTACTTC
NA,TRBJ1-4,TRBV7-6,NA,CASSPILRGTANEKLFF,TGTGCCAGCAGCCCTATCCTCCGGGGTACTGCCAATGAAAAACTGTTTTTT
NA,TRBJ1-6,TRBV7-9,NA,CASSLQDPNSPLHF,TGTGCCAGCAGCCTACAGGACCCAAATTCACCCCTCCACTTT
NA,TRBJ1-5,TRBV6-5,TRBD1,CASRLDRGDQPQHF,TGTGCCAGCAGATTGGACAGGGGCGATCAGCCCCAGCATTTT
NA,TRBJ2-1,TRBV7-3,NA,CASSLASGINEQFF,TGTGCCAGCAGCCTCGCTTCAGGGATCAATGAGCAGTTCTTC
NA,TRBJ1-2,TRBV5-6,NA,CASSFLNSGYTF,TGTGCCAGCAGCTTTCTGAATAGTGGCTACACCTTC
NA,TRBJ2-2,TRBV9,TRBD1,CASSPGQGPNTGELFF,TGTGCCAGCAGCCCAGGACAGGGCCCTAACACCGGGGAGCTGTTTTTT
NA,TRBJ2-1,TRBV11-3,TRBD2,CASSRGLAGGPQFF,TGTGCCAGCAGCCGAGGACTAGCGGGGGGCCCACAGTTCTTC
NA,TRBJ1-1,TRBV2,NA,CASSWDKLNTEAFF,TGTGCCAGCAGTTGGGACAAACTAAACACTGAAGCTTTCTTT
NA,TRBJ1-1,TRBV28,NA,CASRGALEAFF,TGTGCCAGCAGGGGGGCTCTAGAAGCTTTCTTT
once,TRBJ2-2,TRBV27,NA,CASTGSQVTGELFF,TGTGCCAGCACCGGAAGCCAGGTCACCGGGGAGCTGTTTTTT
NA,TRBJ2-1,TRBV6-2/TRBV6-3,NA,CASSLLAGGSYNEQFF,TGTGCCAGCAGTTTATTAGCCGGGGGCTCCTACAATGAGCAGTTCTTC
NA,TRBJ1-1,TRBV19,TRBD1,CASRTGGKVWGAFF,TGTGCCAGTAGGACAGGGGGCAAGGTTTGGGGAGCTTTCTTT
NA,TRBJ1-2,TRBV14,TRBD1,CASSPQIDRADGYTF,TGTGCCAGCAGCCCACAAATCGACAGGGCGGATGGCTACACCTTC
few,TRBJ1-6,TRBV30,TRBD1,CAWDRGDSPLHF,TGTGCCTGGGACAGGGGGGATTCACCCCTCCACTTT
NA,TRBJ1-1,TRBV24-1,TRBD1,CATRARTGSTEAFF,TGTGCCACCAGGGCCAGGACAGGGTCCACTGAAGCTTTCTTT
NA,TRBJ1-2,TRBV15,TRBD1,CATSRDRGKGRGYTF,TGTGCCACCAGCAGGGACAGGGGGAAGGGGCGTGGCTACACCTTC
NA,TRBJ1-1,TRBV7-9,NA,CATNRDTRPNTEAFF,TGTGCCACCAACCGGGACACGCGGCCGAACACTGAAGCTTTCTTT
NA,TRBJ2-7,TRBV15,TRBD1,CATSIPTGTGAYEQYF,TGTGCCACCAGCATACCCACCGGGACAGGGGCCTACGAGCAGTACTTC
NA,TRBJ2-1,TRBV27,NA,CASSLSGLYYNEQFF,TGTGCCAGCAGTTTATCTGGACTGTACTACAATGAGCAGTTCTTC
NA,TRBJ2-7,TRBV4-3,NA,CASWQSVNSYEQYF,TGCGCCAGCTGGCAGTCAGTTAACTCCTACGAGCAGTACTTC
NA,TRBJ1-4,TRBV9,NA,CASSVLGLSNEKLFF,TGTGCCAGCAGCGTCCTGGGACTCTCTAATGAAAAACTGTTTTTT
NA,TRBJ1-1,TRBV6-1,NA,CASSEALLPGQGRGTEAFF,TGTGCCAGCAGTGAAGCGCTTCTTCCGGGCCAGGGGCGCGGGACTGAAGCTTTCTTT
NA,TRBJ1-5,TRBV27,TRBD1,CASSFGTGDQPQHF,TGTGCCAGCAGTTTTGGGACAGGGGACCAGCCCCAGCATTTT
NA,TRBJ1-2,TRBV30,NA,CAWSAGTGSRGGYTF,TGTGCCTGGAGTGCCGGAACAGGGAGTCGTGGGGGCTACACCTTC
NA,TRBJ1-1,TRBV30,TRBD1,CAWSGQGRDAFF,TGTGCCTGGAGTGGACAGGGCAGAGACGCTTTCTTT
NA,TRBJ1-2,TRBV10-3,NA,CAISGGGNYGYTF,TGTGCCATCAGTGGCGGCGGGAACTATGGCTACACCTTC
NA,TRBJ1-1,TRBV19,TRBD1,CASRGTGGLGTEAFF,TGTGCCAGTAGAGGGACAGGGGGCTTGGGCACTGAAGCTTTCTTT
NA,TRBJ1-2,TRBV5-1,NA,CASSWDINYGYTF,TGCGCCAGCAGCTGGGACATAAACTATGGCTACACCTTC
NA,TRBJ1-6,TRBV3-1/TRBV3-2,TRBD1,CASSQAGQSSYNSPLHF,TGTGCCAGCAGCCAAGCGGGACAGAGCTCCTATAATTCACCCCTCCACTTT
NA,TRBJ2-5,TRBV5-1,NA,CASSYPSGEETQYF,TGCGCCAGCAGCTATCCCAGCGGAGAAGAGACCCAGTACTTC
NA,TRBJ1-5,TRBV21-1,NA,CASSIRNRAVSNQPQHF,TGTGCCAGCAGCATTCGGAACAGGGCGGTAAGCAATCAGCCCCAGCATTTT
NA,TRBJ1-2,TRBV5-1,NA,CASSRYYRVENYGYTF,TGCGCCAGCAGCCGTTATTACAGGGTCGAGAACTATGGCTACACCTTC
NA,TRBJ2-5,TRBV5-1,NA,CASSGDAGRQETQYF,TGCGCCAGCAGCGGAGACGCGGGGAGGCAAGAGACCCAGTACTTC
NA,TRBJ2-1,TRBV10-3,TRBD2,CAIGTPGGGSYNEQFF,TGTGCCATCGGTACCCCGGGGGGAGGGTCCTACAATGAGCAGTTCTTC
NA,TRBJ1-2,TRBV13,TRBD1,CASSSTGDGYTF,TGTGCCAGCAGCTCAACAGGGGATGGCTACACCTTC
NA,TRBJ2-1,TRBV19,NA,CASSIGPTPGNEQFF,TGTGCCAGTAGTATAGGACCGACACCCGGCAATGAGCAGTTCTTC
NA,TRBJ2-2,TRBV6-5,NA,CASSYRGVGNTGELFF,TGTGCCAGCAGTTACCGCGGGGTGGGGAACACCGGGGAGCTGTTTTTT